This T cell receptor (beta chain) appears in the sequencing data of a study of T cells after yellow fever vaccination. Across the study: The SMART-Seq v4 Ultra Low Input method served to prepare the low-cell-number fractions. Overall study results and limits: The secondary response was weaker but peaked faster, day 5 versus 15.

This CDR3 is 15 amino acids long. The V and J ends lost 4 bases and 2 bases respectively, with 9 bases between them. This clonotype occurred many times. Its antigen is unknown. 5'RACE template switching generated TCR cDNA, adding a universal primer site and UMIs. TCRdb ran MiXCR on the 5' RACE reads and lists one entry per CDR3 protein. The sample has more than 250,000 distinct CDR3 sequences; around 7.3% are singletons. This sequence joins TRBV12-3 or TRBV12-4 and TRBJ2-6; no firm D call. The sample in question was PBMCs, obtained approximately 47 days after the first yellow fever vaccination. The origin of this receptor is a man younger than 35 who received the YFV17D yellow fever vaccine. In nucleotides, the CDR3 is TGTGCCAGCAGTTACGCACCGCCTGGGGCCAACGTCCTGACTTTC. Translating it yields CASSYAPPGANVLTF.